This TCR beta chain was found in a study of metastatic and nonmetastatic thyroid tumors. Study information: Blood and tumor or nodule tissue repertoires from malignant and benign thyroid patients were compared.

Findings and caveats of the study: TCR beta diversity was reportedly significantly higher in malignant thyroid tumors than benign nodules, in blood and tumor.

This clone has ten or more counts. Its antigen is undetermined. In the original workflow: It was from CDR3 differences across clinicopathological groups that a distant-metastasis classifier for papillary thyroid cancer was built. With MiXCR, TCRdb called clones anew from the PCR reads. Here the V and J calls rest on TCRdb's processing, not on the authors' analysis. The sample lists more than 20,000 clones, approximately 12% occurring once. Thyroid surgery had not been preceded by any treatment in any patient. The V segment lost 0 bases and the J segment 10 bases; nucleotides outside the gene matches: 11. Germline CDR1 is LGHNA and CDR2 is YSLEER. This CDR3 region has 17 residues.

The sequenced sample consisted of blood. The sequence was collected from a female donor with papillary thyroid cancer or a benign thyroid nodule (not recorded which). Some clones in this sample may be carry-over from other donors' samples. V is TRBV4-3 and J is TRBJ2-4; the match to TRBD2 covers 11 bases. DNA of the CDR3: TGCGCCAGCAGCCAAGAAGCGTATGGGACTAGCGGTTCAATTCAGTACTTC. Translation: CASSQEAYGTSGSIQYF.